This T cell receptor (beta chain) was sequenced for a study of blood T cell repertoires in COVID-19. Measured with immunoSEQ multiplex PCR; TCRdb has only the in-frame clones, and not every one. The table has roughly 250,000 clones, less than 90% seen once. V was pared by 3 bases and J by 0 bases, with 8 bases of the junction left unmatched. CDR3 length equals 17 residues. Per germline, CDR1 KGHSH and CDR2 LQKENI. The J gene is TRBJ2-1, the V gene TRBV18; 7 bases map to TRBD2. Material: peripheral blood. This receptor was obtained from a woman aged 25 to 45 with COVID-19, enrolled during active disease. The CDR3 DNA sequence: TGTGCCAGCTCACCTTTGAGCGGGGAGAGCTCCTACAATGAGCAGTTCTTC. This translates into CASSPLSGESSYNEQFF. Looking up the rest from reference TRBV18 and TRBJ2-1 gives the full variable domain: NAGVMQNPRHLVRRRGQEARLRCSPMKGHSHVYWYRQLPEEGLKFMVYLQKENIIDESGMPKERFSAEFPKEGPSILRIQQVVRGDSAAYFCASSPLSGESSYNEQFFGPGTRLTVL.